What follows are 23 T cell receptor beta chains derived from one specimen sequenced in a study of beta chain features in type 1 diabetes. Reverse transcription of all isolated RNA meant that expressed TCRB transcripts were sequenced. The assay was immunoSEQ multiplex PCR, and TCRdb's table has in-frame clones only and misses some. This repertoire shows some 220,000 clones, approximately 10% found once; its top ten account for over 1%. What was sequenced was central memory CD4+ T cells from blood. These TCRs come from a man between 18 and 35 years old in good health.

This clone came up a few times. The V and J genes are TRBV6-6 and TRBJ1-1; unclear D gene. Trimming stripped 3 bases from V and 8 bases from J, with 7 bases between. Per germline, CDR1 MNHNY and CDR2 SVGAGI (reference sequence). The CDR3 is 11 residues long. For the CDR3, the DNA is TGTGCCAGCAGTTATTTGGAGGAAGCTTTCTTT. Translating gives CASSYLEEAFF.

There are a few counts of this clone. The chain carries TRBV7-2 and TRBJ2-7; no firm D call. Germline CDR1 and CDR2: SGHTA and FQGNSA. The CDR3 consists of 12 residues. V gave up 4 bases and J gave up 7 bases, with 11 bases separating them. The CDR3 DNA reads TGTGCCAGCAGCTCCCGATTTGTGGAGCAGTACTTC. Its protein is CASSSRFVEQYF.

Details on this clone: A much bigger clone sits one base away, suggesting this may be a read error. The chain carries TRBV7-9 and TRBJ2-5, with D unresolved. In germline, CDR1 is SEHNR, CDR2 FQNEAQ (reference sequence). This CDR3 has 11 residues. The CDR3 DNA is TGTGCCAGCAGCCTCCAAAAGACCCAGTACTTC. Encoded protein: CASSLQKTQYF.

This clone was detected only a few times. The genes are TRBV25-1 and TRBJ2-3; 7 bases match TRBD2. Germline V gene sequence: CDR1 MGHDK, CDR2 SYGVNS. V shed 7 bases, J shed 6 bases, and the junction held 16 bases outside the gene matches. CDR3 length: 16 residues. The CDR3 bases are TGTGCCAGCAATCCTCAACCTAGCGGCCCGAGGGATACGCAGTATTTT. Its protein product is CASNPQPSGPRDTQYF.

The chain uses TRBV29-1 and TRBJ2-3; no reliable D call. The CDR3 is made up of 12 amino acids. The germline CDR1 and CDR2 sequences are SQVTM and ANQGSEA. V gave up 3 bases and J gave up 2 bases, with 6 bases separating them. CDR3 DNA sequence: TGCAGCGTTGACCCAGACACAGATACGCAGTATTTT. As protein: CSVDPDTDTQYF.

This clone was recorded many times. This chain links TRBV9 with TRBJ1-2, with 8 bases fitting TRBD1. There are 13 residues in the CDR3. Germline assignment: CDR1 SGDLS and CDR2 YYNGEE. With V trimmed by 3 bases and J by 8 bases, 6 bases remained unmatched. CDR3 protein: CASSARTGWGYTF. Written as DNA, the CDR3 is TGTGCCAGCAGCGCCAGGACAGGGTGGGGCTACACCTTC.

The rearrangement links TRBV7-7 to TRBJ2-3; a weak D match, TRBD2 (6 bases). Deletions cut 5 bases from V and 1 base from J, with 13 bases between. The CDR3 covers 15 residues. Germline V gene sequence: CDR1 SSHAT, CDR2 FNYEAQ (reference sequence). CDR3 loop: CASSLHGRGTDTQYF. DNA of the CDR3: TGTGCCAGCAGCCTACACGGGAGAGGCACAGATACGCAGTATTTT.

This clone was found many times. The chain carries TRBV7-9 and TRBJ2-3; possible D gene TRBD1, 5 bases. Per the germline V gene, CDR1 is SEHNR and CDR2 is FQNEAQ (reference sequence). V was cut by 1 base and J by 3 bases, with 5 bases left in between. The CDR3 has 13 amino acids. The CDR3: CASSLEGTDTQYF. The CDR3 region has the DNA TGTGCCAGCAGCTTAGAGGGGACAGATACGCAGTATTTT.

This clone was found a few times. The CDR3: CSMPREGAWNEQFF. CDR3 in DNA: TGCAGCATGCCCAGGGAGGGGGCGTGGAATGAGCAGTTCTTC. The chain joins TRBV29-1 to TRBJ2-1; D may be TRBD1 or TRBD2 (7 bases each). Trimming took off 8 bases at V and 7 bases at J, with 21 bases between the two ends. The CDR3 runs 14 residues. CDR1 is SQVTM, CDR2 ANQGSEA, per germline.

The chain combines TRBV7-3 with TRBJ2-7, with D perhaps assigned TRBD1 or TRBD2 (5 bases each). Germline CDR1 is SGHTA and CDR2 is FQGTGA. The CDR3 loop spans 11 amino acids. V was clipped by 8 bases and J by 6 bases, with 11 bases between them. The CDR3 sequence is CASGAGAEQYF. CDR3 bases: TGTGCCAGCGGCGCCGGGGCCGAGCAGTACTTC.

This clone was observed at least ten times. This chain links TRBV7-2 with TRBJ2-2; D remains unclear. The ends were cut back, 2 bases at V and 4 bases at J, with 5 bases in the middle. The germline CDR1 and CDR2 sequences are SGHTA and FQGNSA. The CDR3 is 13 amino acids. Here the CDR3 DNA reads TGTGCCAGCAGCTTAAGTCCCACCGGGGAGCTGTTTTTT. Its protein product is CASSLSPTGELFF.

The gene calls are TRBV11-3 and TRBJ2-5; D perhaps matches TRBD2 (5 bases). Germline V gene data show CDR1 as SGHNT and CDR2 as YENEEA. The ends were cut back, 6 bases at V and 2 bases at J, with 10 bases in the middle. This CDR3 comprises 13 residues. The CDR3 spells CASRPRDQETQYF. DNA of the CDR3: TGTGCCAGCAGGCCTCGGGATCAAGAGACCCAGTACTTC.

Concerning this clone itself: The sample carries other DNA sequences with the same CDR3. DNA of the CDR3: TGCAGTGCCCAGGATGGGTACGAGCAGTACTTC. The encoded protein is CSAQDGYEQYF. The chain is built from TRBV20-1 and TRBJ2-7; no definite D call. V lost 6 bases and J 4 bases, leaving 10 bases between the germline ends. The CDR3 extends over 11 amino acids. Germline values: CDR1 DFQATT, CDR2 SNEGSKA (reference sequence).

This clone was recorded at least ten times. This chain joins TRBV30 and TRBJ2-7; D perhaps matches TRBD2 (5 bases). The CDR3 covers 13 residues. V was trimmed by 5 bases and J by 0 bases, leaving 11 bases between them. Germline values: CDR1 GTSNPN, CDR2 SVGIG (reference sequence). The CDR3 reads CAWGRSSSYEQYF. The CDR3 DNA is TGTGCCTGGGGGAGATCGAGCTCCTACGAGCAGTACTTC. The complete variable domain, with remaining parts taken from reference TRBV30 and TRBJ2-7, reads SQTIHQWPATLVQPVGSPLSLECTVEGTSNPNLYWYRQAAGRGLQLLFYSVGIGQISSEVPQNLSASRPQDRQFILSSKKLLLSDSGFYLCAWGRSSSYEQYFGPGTRLTVT.

This clone was seen a handful of times. CDR3 amino acids: CASSIGGGGSYNEQFF. CDR3 DNA: TGTGCCAGTAGTATAGGAGGCGGGGGGTCCTACAATGAGCAGTTCTTC. The genes are TRBV19 and TRBJ2-1, with 8 bases aligning to TRBD2. Per germline, CDR1 LNHDA and CDR2 SQIVND (reference sequence). Trimming cost V 1 base and J 1 base; bases outside gene matches: 3. CDR3 length equals 16 residues.

The chain is built from TRBV20-1 and TRBJ2-7, with D unclear. The CDR3 length is 11 residues. Germline V gene data show CDR1 as DFQATT and CDR2 as SNEGSKA (reference sequence). V lost 5 bases and J 6 bases, leaving 11 bases between the germline ends. The CDR3 DNA reads TGCAGTGCTCTCCCGGGCCTCGAGCAGTACTTC. Translated, it gives CSALPGLEQYF.

This sequence joins TRBV7-8 and TRBJ2-7, with TRBD1 as a possible D gene (6 bases). The CDR3 runs to 14 residues. V shed 5 bases and J shed 6 bases, with 17 bases lying between them. From germline, CDR1 is SGHVS and CDR2 FQNEAQ. The CDR3 nucleotides read TGTGCCAGCAGCACTCGGACAGTTTTCTCCGAGCAGTACTTC. It specifies CASSTRTVFSEQYF.

The chain links TRBV7-2 to TRBJ1-4; TRBD1 might be the D (5 bases). CDR3 length: 12 residues. The germline V gene encodes CDR1 SGHTA and CDR2 FQGNSA. V was cut by 5 bases and J by 13 bases, with 14 bases left in between. CDR3 amino acids: CASSPYLGGLFF. The CDR3, as DNA: TGTGCCAGCAGCCCCTACCTCGGGGGACTGTTTTTT.

This clone was observed a few times. This CDR3 is also generated by other DNA sequences in the sample. This sequence joins TRBV30 and TRBJ1-1, with D possibly TRBD1 on 6 matching bases. Germline V gene data show CDR1 as GTSNPN and CDR2 as SVGIG (reference sequence). V lost 5 bases to trimming and J lost 1 base, with 8 bases between them. The CDR3 runs to 12 residues. Here the CDR3 reads CAWGTRNTEAFF. The CDR3 region has the DNA TGTGCCTGGGGGACAAGGAACACTGAAGCTTTCTTT.

This clone was detected only a few times. The chain recombines TRBV5-4 with TRBJ2-5, with 10 nucleotides matching TRBD1. The length of the CDR3 is 15 residues. Germline V gene lookup returns CDR1 SGHNT and CDR2 YYREEE (reference sequence). Trimming removed 4 bases from V and 5 bases from J; junction bases left unmatched: 8. The CDR3 sequence: CASSPDRGREETQYF. The CDR3, as DNA: TGTGCCAGCAGCCCTGACAGGGGGCGGGAGGAGACCCAGTACTTC.

The table lists this clone with a few counts. The gene calls are TRBV30 and TRBJ2-4; possible D gene TRBD2, 5 bases. Trimming removed 1 base from V and 1 base from J, with 11 bases in between. Germline assignment: CDR1 GTSNPN and CDR2 SVGIG (reference sequence). The CDR3 spans 15 residues. CDR3 bases: TGTGCCTGGAGTGCCCTCAGCGGCGCCAAAAACATTCAGTACTTC. Its protein is CAWSALSGAKNIQYF. Drawing the rest from reference TRBV30 and TRBJ2-4, the complete variable domain is SQTIHQWPATLVQPVGSPLSLECTVEGTSNPNLYWYRQAAGRGLQLLFYSVGIGQISSEVPQNLSASRPQDRQFILSSKKLLLSDSGFYLCAWSALSGAKNIQYFGAGTRLSVL.

This clone was detected only a few times. The chain uses TRBV29-1 and TRBJ1-1, with 12 bases lining up with TRBD1. V was clipped by 7 bases and J by 4 bases; unmatched bases: 7. The CDR3 has 14 residues. Germline CDR1 and CDR2: SQVTM and ANQGSEA. The CDR3 DNA follows: TGCAGCGCGGGGACAGGGGGCGAGGGCACTGAAGCTTTCTTT. This codes for CSAGTGGEGTEAFF.

J is TRBJ1-1 and V is TRBV19, with a weak D call TRBD1 (6 bases). The CDR3 has 16 residues. Germline CDR1 LNHDA, CDR2 SQIVND (reference sequence). V lost 6 bases and J lost 1, with 18 bases in between. CDR3 region: CASRTRSGTQNTEAFF. CDR3 sequence (DNA): TGTGCCAGTAGAACTCGGTCCGGGACACAGAACACTGAAGCTTTCTTT.